This T cell receptor (beta chain) was sequenced in a study of cytotoxic CD8 clonotypes in ibrutinib-treated CLL. In the study overall: Samples averaged roughly 280,000 productive templates and 94,082 productive rearrangements.

Some clones are missing from TCRdb's copy, which holds only in-frame ones; the method was immunoSEQ multiplex PCR. The repertoire holds 150,000 to 200,000 clones, with about 80% as singletons. Unmatched junction bases numbered 17, after V lost 8 bases and J lost 4 bases. Germline CDR1 reads SNHLY; CDR2 reads FYNNEI. CDR3 length equals 17 residues. The TCR originated in a human donor with chronic lymphocytic leukemia. The starting material was PBMCs, obtained after 12 months of ibrutinib treatment. V and J are TRBV2 and TRBJ2-3; 8 nucleotides agree with TRBD2. CDR3 DNA sequence: TGTGCCAGCTACTCGACCGGACTAGCCTCAAACCCAGATACGCAGTATTTT. Encoded protein: CASYSTGLASNPDTQYF. Full variable domain (remainder filled in from reference TRBV2 and TRBJ2-3): EPEVTQTPSHQVTQMGQEVILRCVPISNHLYFYWYRQILGQKVEFLVSFYNNEISEKSEIFDDQFSVERPDGSNFTLKIRSTKLEDSAMYFCASYSTGLASNPDTQYFGPGTRLTVL.